The text below deals with one T cell receptor beta chain. This sample was included in a study of shared clonotypes between healthy human individuals. The method was immunoSEQ multiplex PCR; TCRdb's version includes in-frame clones alone and lacks a portion of them. The sample includes some 500,000 clones, approximately 95% of them seen just once. In germline, CDR1 is MDHEN, CDR2 SYDVKM. J gave up 0 bases and V 8 bases, and 6 bases lay outside the gene matches. This CDR3 has 15 residues. The sample consisted of naive CD4+ T cells sorted from blood. Subset reported: CD45RA+ positively selected. The sequence derives from a woman in her 30s in good health. The V call is TRBV28, the J call TRBJ2-3; TRBD1 aligns across 9 bases. The DNA for the CDR3 is TGTGCCAGCTATCCCGGGACAGGGAGCACAGATACGCAGTATTTT. Residues: CASYPGTGSTDTQYF. Drawing the rest from reference TRBV28 and TRBJ2-3, the complete variable domain is DVKVTQSSRYLVKRTGEKVFLECVQDMDHENMFWYRQDPGLGLRLIYFSYDVKMKEKGDIPEGYSVSREKKERFSLILESASTNQTSMYLCASYPGTGSTDTQYFGPGTRLTVL.